This T cell receptor beta chain was documented in a study of T cells after somatic rescue of genetic block. The assay was immunoSEQ multiplex PCR, and TCRdb's table has in-frame clones only and misses some. The sample contains 65,000 to 70,000 clones, 85% to 95% of which appear only once. The sample consisted of peripheral blood mononuclear cells (PBMCs). The origin of this receptor is a man between 35 and 55 years old.

Written as DNA, the CDR3 is TGTGCCAGCAGGTCCACGAAGCAGTACTTC. Protein sequence: CASRSTKQYF. This sequence joins TRBV5-6 and TRBJ2-7; D remains unclear. Trimming left V 5 bases short and J 8 bases short, with 8 bases between. CDR1 is SGHDT and CDR2 is YYEEEE in the germline V gene. This CDR3 is 10 amino acids long. Together with reference TRBV5-6 and TRBJ2-7, the CDR3 gives the full variable domain: DAGVTQSPTHLIKTRGQQVTLRCSPKSGHDTVSWYQQALGQGPQFIFQYYEEEERQRGNFPDRFSGHQFPNYSSELNVNALLLGDSALYLCASRSTKQYFGPGTRLTVT.